This is a list of T cell receptor beta chains from one sample in a study of blood T cell repertoires in COVID-19. Sequencing was performed with immunoSEQ multiplex PCR; in TCRdb, only in-frame clones are kept and a portion is missing. Of 99,000 or so clones detected, about four fifths appear once; the ten largest clones hold about 5%. The sample was peripheral blood. The receptors shown here come from a man aged 55 to 70 with acute or convalescent COVID-19. The CDR3 runs from the conserved cysteine through the conserved F or W. D genes are given only for firm matches. The size field is filled for only some rows; it gives once, few, many or a size class.

j_gene | d_gene | v_gene | len | abundance | CDR3nt | CDR3aa
TRBJ2-2 | - | TRBV5-6 | 16 | once | TGTGCCAGCAGCTTGTCGGGCAGGGAAATCACGGGGGAGCTGTTTTTT | CASSLSGREITGELFF
TRBJ2-3 | - | TRBV30 | 11 | - | TGTGCCTGGAGTCTCACAGATACGCAGTATTTT | CAWSLTDTQYF
TRBJ1-2 | TRBD1 | TRBV30 | 15 | - | TGTGCCTGGATGCGACAGGGGACTACTAACTATGGCTACACCTTC | CAWMRQGTTNYGYTF
TRBJ2-7 | TRBD2 | TRBV15 | 14 | - | TGTGCCACCAGCATTCTAACTAGCGCCGGGGAGCAGTACTTC | CATSILTSAGEQYF
TRBJ2-7 | - | TRBV6-2/TRBV6-3 | 15 | - | TGTGCCAGCAGTTGGGCCGGGGGTAACACCTACGAGCAGTACTTC | CASSWAGGNTYEQYF
TRBJ1-5 | - | TRBV29-1 | 13 | - | TGCAGCGTTGTGACAGGTCGGGGTCAGCCCCAGCATTTT | CSVVTGRGQPQHF
TRBJ2-2 | - | TRBV5-1 | 15 | once | TGCGCCAGCAGCTTGAGGGGTGCGAACACCGGGGAGCTGTTTTTT | CASSLRGANTGELFF
TRBJ2-6 | - | TRBV19 | 14 | - | TGTGCCAGTACCGACACCTCTGGGGCCAACGTCCTGACTTTC | CASTDTSGANVLTF
TRBJ1-1 | TRBD1 | TRBV5-1 | 12 | - | TGCGCCAGCAGCTTAGGGGACAGTGAAGCTTTCTTT | CASSLGDSEAFF
TRBJ1-4 | TRBD1 | TRBV11-2 | 17 | - | TGTGCCAGCAGCTTACACTCCCGGGACAGGGGAGGAGAAAAACTGTTTTTT | CASSLHSRDRGGEKLFF
TRBJ1-2 | TRBD1 | TRBV7-2 | 15 | - | TGTGCCAGCATCTCAGTCGGACAGGGGGAAAATGGCTACACCTTC | CASISVGQGENGYTF
TRBJ1-6 | - | TRBV6-5 | 12 | - | TGTGCCAGCACTTCTCATAATTCACCCCTCCACTTT | CASTSHNSPLHF
TRBJ2-2 | TRBD2 | TRBV5-1 | 14 | - | TGCGCCAGCAGAAGCGGGGAGAACACCGGGGAGCTGTTTTTT | CASRSGENTGELFF
TRBJ2-1 | - | TRBV10-1 | 19 | - | TGCGCCAGCAGGGAACGCTGTGGGAGTGGGGAAACTTTCTACAATGAGCAGTTCTTC | CASRERCGSGETFYNEQFF
TRBJ2-3 | - | TRBV12-2 | 17 | - | TGTGCAAGTCGCTTAAGGAGCGGGAGGGCAAGCACAGATACGCAGTATTTT | CASRLRSGRASTDTQYF
TRBJ2-1 | TRBD2 | TRBV19 | 16 | - | TGTGCCAGTAGTATTCGTCAGACTAGCCTCTACAATGAGCAGTTCTTC | CASSIRQTSLYNEQFF
TRBJ2-7 | TRBD2 | TRBV5-8 | 15 | few | TGTGCCAGCAGGCGAGCGGGAGGCCGTTCCTACGAGCAGTACTTC | CASRRAGGRSYEQYF
TRBJ1-6 | - | TRBV3-1/TRBV3-2 | 16 | - | TGTGCCAGCAGCCTTTTTTTGGGCAGTGCTAATTCACCCCTCCACTTT | CASSLFLGSANSPLHF
TRBJ1-1 | TRBD1 | TRBV10-1 | 13 | - | TGCGCCAGCAGTGAGACAGGGGGCACTGAAGCTTTCTTT | CASSETGGTEAFF
TRBJ2-1 | - | TRBV11-2 | 11 | once | TGTGCCAGCAGCCTTACCACGGGGTGGTTCTTC | CASSLTTGWFF
TRBJ1-4 | TRBD1 | TRBV5-8 | 15 | - | TGTGCCAGCAGCTGGGGACAGGGGAGTTGGGAAAAACTGTTTTTT | CASSWGQGSWEKLFF
TRBJ2-2 | - | TRBV15 | 14 | - | TGTGCCACCAGCATGGGATCCCGGGGTGGGGAGCTGTTTTTT | CATSMGSRGGELFF
TRBJ2-7 | TRBD1 | TRBV7-7 | 13 | - | TGTGCTAGCGCCGCCGGGACAGCCTACGAGCAGTACTTC | CASAAGTAYEQYF
TRBJ1-2 | - | TRBV6-5 | 13 | once | TGTGCCAGCAGCATCGGGGTTCTCTATGGCTACACCTTC | CASSIGVLYGYTF
TRBJ2-1 | TRBD2 | TRBV4-1 | 17 | - | TGCGCCAGCAGCCAACATGCAAGGCTAGCGGGAGGCAATGAGCAGTTCTTC | CASSQHARLAGGNEQFF
TRBJ1-1 | TRBD1 | TRBV7-9 | 14 | - | TGTGCCAGCAGCTTCGGACAGGTTAGCACTGAAGCTTTCTTT | CASSFGQVSTEAFF
TRBJ2-7 | TRBD2 | TRBV18 | 12 | - | TGTGCCAGCTCCCCTTTAGCGGGCGAGCAGTACTTC | CASSPLAGEQYF
TRBJ2-5 | TRBD2 | TRBV5-1 | 15 | - | TGCGCCAGCAGCTTGGTCAGCGGGGGGGAAGAGACCCAGTACTTC | CASSLVSGGEETQYF
TRBJ2-1 | TRBD2 | TRBV5-1 | 16 | - | TGCGCCAGCAGCTTCTCTAGCGGTAGCTCCTACAATGAGCAGTTCTTC | CASSFSSGSSYNEQFF
TRBJ1-6 | TRBD1 | TRBV6-5 | 15 | once | TGTGCCAGCAGTTACTCGAGACAGGGGGCTTCACCCCTCCACTTT | CASSYSRQGASPLHF
TRBJ1-1 | TRBD1 | TRBV9 | 13 | - | TGTGCCAGCAGTGATACAGGGGAAACTGAAGCTTTCTTT | CASSDTGETEAFF
TRBJ2-7 | TRBD1 | TRBV5-6 | 14 | - | TGTGCCAGCAGCCTGGACAGGGGGGGGTCCGAGCAGTACTTC | CASSLDRGGSEQYF
TRBJ1-1 | - | TRBV6-6 | 14 | few | TGTGCCAGCAGGGAGGACAGTCTGAACACTGAAGCTTTCTTT | CASREDSLNTEAFF
TRBJ1-4 | - | TRBV3-1/TRBV3-2 | 14 | - | TGTGCCAGCAGCTTTGGAGGATTTGGTGAAAAACTGTTTTTT | CASSFGGFGEKLFF
TRBJ1-4 | TRBD1 | TRBV6-5 | 14 | - | TGTGCCAGCAGCCTGGACAGGGTGGTTGAAAAACTGTTTTTT | CASSLDRVVEKLFF
TRBJ1-1 | TRBD1 | TRBV7-3 | 14 | few | TGTGCCAGCAGCCGAGACAGGGGAACTGTTGAAGCTTTCTTT | CASSRDRGTVEAFF
TRBJ1-1 | TRBD1 | TRBV27 | 18 | - | TGTGCCAGCAGTTTGGAGCCTCCGGGACAGGGGGTCGACACTGAAGCTTTCTTT | CASSLEPPGQGVDTEAFF
TRBJ2-5 | - | TRBV18 | 13 | - | TGTGCCAGCTCTGAGGTCCAGGGAGAGACCCAGTACTTC | CASSEVQGETQYF
TRBJ2-1 | - | TRBV20-1 | 15 | - | TGCAGTGCTAGTGGGGTAGCTCCCGTCGACAATGAGCAGTTCTTC | CSASGVAPVDNEQFF
TRBJ2-5 | TRBD2 | TRBV4-1 | 15 | - | TGCGCCAGCAGCCAGGGACTACACCAGCAAGAGACCCAGTACTTC | CASSQGLHQQETQYF
TRBJ2-5 | TRBD2 | TRBV5-1 | 15 | - | TGCGCCAGCAGCTTGGTACTAGCGGGACAAGAGACCCAGTACTTC | CASSLVLAGQETQYF
TRBJ1-2 | - | TRBV3-1/TRBV3-2 | 17 | - | TGTGCCAGCAGCCCATGGGACATCCAGATCTTCACCTATGGCTACACCTTC | CASSPWDIQIFTYGYTF
TRBJ2-7 | - | TRBV5-4 | 11 | - | TGTGCCAGCAGCTCTACCTACGAGCAGTACTTC | CASSSTYEQYF
TRBJ2-6 | - | TRBV7-3 | 19 | once | TGTGCCAGCAGCTTAAGAGTCGACAGCCCGAGCTCTGGGGCCAACGTCCTGACTTTC | CASSLRVDSPSSGANVLTF
TRBJ2-1 | TRBD2 | TRBV9 | 15 | few | TGTGCCAGCAGCGTGGGGACTAGCGGAAACAATGAGCAGTTCTTC | CASSVGTSGNNEQFF
TRBJ2-1 | TRBD2 | TRBV7-3 | 18 | - | TGTGCCAGCAGCTTAAAAGGGGATAGCGGGGGCCAAGCCGGCGAGCAGTTCTTC | CASSLKGDSGGQAGEQFF
TRBJ2-1 | TRBD2 | TRBV11-3 | 17 | - | TGTGCCAGCAGCTTCGTAGCGGGGGGGCCGGATTACAATGAGCAGTTCTTC | CASSFVAGGPDYNEQFF